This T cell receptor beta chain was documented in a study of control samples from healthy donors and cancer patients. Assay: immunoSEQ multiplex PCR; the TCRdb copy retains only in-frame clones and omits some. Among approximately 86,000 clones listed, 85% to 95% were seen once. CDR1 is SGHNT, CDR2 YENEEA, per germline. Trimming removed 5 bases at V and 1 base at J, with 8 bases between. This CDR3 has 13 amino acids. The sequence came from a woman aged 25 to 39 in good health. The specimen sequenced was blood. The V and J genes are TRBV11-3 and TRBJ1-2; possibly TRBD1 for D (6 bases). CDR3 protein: CASSPQGNYGYTF. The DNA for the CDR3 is TGTGCCAGCAGCCCACAGGGTAACTATGGCTACACCTTC.